This TCR beta chain was identified in a study of T cell responses to AZD1222 COVID-19 vaccine. Study details: Combined were second doses at about 4 or about 12 weeks.

Per the germline V gene, CDR1 is SSHAT and CDR2 is FNYEAQ (reference sequence). Trimming left V 4 bases short and J 4 bases short, with 4 bases between. This CDR3 has 12 amino acids. The data were produced by immunoSEQ multiplex PCR, yet TCRdb's version contains in-frame clones alone and is incomplete. Seen here are 120,000 or so clones, 87% observed once, and the top ten hold over 1.2%. The sequence came from an adult in good health. The sequenced sample was peripheral blood, obtained on day 0 of AZD1222 vaccination. J is TRBJ2-2 and V is TRBV7-7; no firm D call. This CDR3 reads CASSSFTGELFF. As DNA, the CDR3 is TGTGCCAGCAGCTCCTTCACCGGGGAGCTGTTTTTT.